The clone carrying this TCR beta chain came up a few times. The CDR3 covers 13 residues. Germline V gives CDR1 SGHDN, CDR2 FVKESK. V dropped 5 bases and J dropped 2 bases, with 7 bases sitting between them. The sample originates from a study of T cell responses to AZD1222 COVID-19 vaccine. TCRdb keeps only in-frame clones here, not all; method: immunoSEQ multiplex PCR. The sample comprises around 140,000 clones, just over 85% of which are singletons, and approximately 5% rests with the top ten. The chain combines TRBV14 with TRBJ1-5; no clear D. The specimen comprised peripheral blood, sampled 28 days after the second AZD1222 dose. This clonotype was sampled from an adult who received the AZD1222 COVID-19 vaccine. CDR3 bases: TGTGCCAGCAGCGGCGGAGGCAATCAGCCCCAGCATTTT. This sequence encodes CASSGGGNQPQHF.